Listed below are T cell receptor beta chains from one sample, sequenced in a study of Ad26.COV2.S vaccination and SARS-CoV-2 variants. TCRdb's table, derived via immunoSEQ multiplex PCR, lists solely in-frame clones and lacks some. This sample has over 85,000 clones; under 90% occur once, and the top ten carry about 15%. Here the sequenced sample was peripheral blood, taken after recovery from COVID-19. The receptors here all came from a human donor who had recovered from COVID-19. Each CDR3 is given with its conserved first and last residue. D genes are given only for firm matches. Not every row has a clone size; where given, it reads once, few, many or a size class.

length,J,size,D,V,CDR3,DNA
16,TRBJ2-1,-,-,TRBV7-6,CASSLLTGASYNEQFF,TGTGCCAGCAGCCTCTTGACGGGAGCCTCCTACAATGAGCAGTTCTTC
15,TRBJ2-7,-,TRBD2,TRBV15,CATSRIGLAGYEQYF,TGTGCCACCAGCCGAATAGGGCTAGCGGGTTACGAGCAGTACTTC
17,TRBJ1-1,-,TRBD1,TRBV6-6,CASSLGQGALVGTEAFF,TGTGCCAGCAGTCTCGGACAGGGGGCCCTCGTGGGCACTGAAGCTTTCTTT
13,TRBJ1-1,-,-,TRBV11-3,CASSPGLNTEAFF,TGTGCCAGCAGCCCCGGGCTGAACACTGAAGCTTTCTTT
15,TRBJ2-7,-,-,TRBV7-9,CASSEQGGFGYEQYF,TGTGCCAGCAGCGAACAAGGGGGGTTTGGCTACGAGCAGTACTTC
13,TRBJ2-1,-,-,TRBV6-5,CASRPTIYNEQFF,TGTGCCAGCAGGCCGACCATATACAATGAGCAGTTCTTC
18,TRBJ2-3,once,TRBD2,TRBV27,CASSPLRTSGRRTDTQYF,TGTGCCAGCAGTCCCCTTAGGACTAGCGGGAGGAGAACAGATACGCAGTATTTT
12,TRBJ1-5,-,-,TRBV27,CASQGQNQPQHF,TGTGCCAGCCAGGGACAAAATCAGCCCCAGCATTTT
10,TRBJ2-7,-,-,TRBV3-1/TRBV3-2,CASGESGLHF,TGTGCCAGCGGCGAGAGCGGGCTCCACTTC
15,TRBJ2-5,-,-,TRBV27,CASSLSTGIMETQYF,TGTGCCAGCAGTTTATCAACTGGGATAATGGAGACCCAGTACTTC
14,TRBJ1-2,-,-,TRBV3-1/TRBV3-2,CASSRRTARHGYTF,TGTGCCAGCAGCCGACGGACGGCGCGGCATGGCTACACCTTC
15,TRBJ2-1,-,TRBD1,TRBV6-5,CASSKRDRGIDEQFF,TGTGCCAGCAGCAAGAGAGACAGGGGAATCGATGAGCAGTTCTTC